The following is a T cell receptor (beta chain) sequence with its context. The antigen is not known. This sample was taken from a study of cytomegalovirus exposure and HLA in healthy donors. Broader study findings: Across donors, sequencing depth was assumed by presence/absence analyses to be roughly uniform. Altogether, 150 or so TCR beta chains were recorded as cytomegalovirus-associated.

With 60 Vbeta and 13 Jbeta primers, the PCR was carried out. Libraries were prepared by immunoSEQ multiplex PCR; TCRdb keeps only in-frame clonotypes and omits some of them. The repertoire holds 60,000 to 70,000 clones, about 61% seen once, with over 2.5% in the top ten. The V end was cut by 5 bases, the J end by 0 bases, with 13 bases between. CDR1 MNHNY and CDR2 SVGAGI come from the germline V gene (reference sequence). The CDR3 contains 15 residues. The source of this sequence is a woman in her forties or fifties in good health and CMV-seronegative. The J gene is TRBJ1-1, the V gene TRBV6-6; maybe TRBD1 (5 bases). Sequenced material: PBMCs. This chain's CDR3 is CASSRNRIMNTEAFF. The CDR3 DNA sequence: TGTGCCAGCAGTAGAAACAGGATTATGAACACTGAAGCTTTCTTT.